The 10 T cell receptor beta chains given below trace back to one sample, sequenced in a study of blood T cell repertoires in COVID-19. The table came from immunoSEQ multiplex PCR; TCRdb's copy has only in-frame clones and leaves some out. The sample lists 62,000 or so clones; about four fifths were seen once. Sequencing was performed on peripheral blood. The receptors were gathered from a human donor in a cohort sampled during active COVID-19.

This chain joins TRBV7-2 and TRBJ2-3; 12 bases agree with TRBD2. The CDR3 totals 16 residues. The V gene's germline CDR1 is SGHTA and CDR2 FQGNSA. The ends lost 5 bases at V and 6 bases at J; junction bases unmatched: 9. The CDR3 DNA sequence: TGTGCCAGCAGCCATTCTAGCGGGGGGGCTTCTGATACGCAGTATTTT. This codes for CASSHSSGGASDTQYF.

The chain combines TRBV7-2 with TRBJ1-6, with D possibly TRBD1 on 6 matching bases. Germline V lookup: CDR1 SGHTA, CDR2 FQGNSA. The CDR3 totals 16 residues. V was clipped by 5 bases and J by 0 bases, with 11 bases between them. In DNA form, the CDR3 reads TGTGCCAGCAGCAGGGACACGAGCTCCTATAATTCACCCCTCCACTTT. This codes for CASSRDTSSYNSPLHF. The variable domain in full, with the rest retrieved from reference TRBV7-2 and TRBJ1-6, is GAGVSQSPSNKVTEKGKDVELRCDPISGHTALYWYRQSLGQGLEFLIYFQGNSAPDKSGLPSDRFSAERTGGSVSTLTIQRTQQEDSAVYLCASSRDTSSYNSPLHFGNGTRLTVT.

A note on this clone: Distinct nucleotide sequences in the sample also encode this CDR3. The chain has TRBV29-1 and TRBJ2-7; unclear D gene. The CDR3 has 12 amino acids. Trimming shortened V by 6 bases and J by 0 bases, and 9 bases separated the two germline ends. Germline V gives CDR1 SQVTM, CDR2 ANQGSEA. The CDR3 loop is CSVTSSSYEQYF. The CDR3 DNA reads TGCAGCGTGACCTCTAGCTCCTACGAGCAGTACTTC.

This chain connects TRBV15 to TRBJ1-5; 7 nucleotides line up with TRBD1. With V trimmed by 4 bases and J by 2 bases, 5 bases remained unmatched. The germline V gene has CDR1 LNHNV and CDR2 YYDKDF (reference sequence). The CDR3 runs to 15 residues. The CDR3 bases are TGTGCCACCAGCATTTACAGGGGCGGCAATCAGCCCCAGCATTTT. Translated, it gives CATSIYRGGNQPQHF.

This clone has only one observation. The rearrangement joins TRBV3-1 (or the pseudogene TRBV3-2) to TRBJ1-1; possibly TRBD1 for D (5 bases). The CDR3 spans 13 residues. V lost 4 bases, J lost 1 base, and 7 bases lay in between. The germline gives CDR1 LGHDT, CDR2 YNNKEL (reference sequence). The CDR3 DNA reads as TGTGCCAGCAGCCCTCAGGGGAACACTGAAGCTTTCTTT. Amino acid sequence: CASSPQGNTEAFF.

As concerns this clone: Within the sample, other DNA sequences also encode this same CDR3. This chain links TRBV29-1 with TRBJ2-7, with 7 bases aligning to TRBD2. This CDR3 has 12 amino acids. Trimming at V came to 3 bases and at J to 5 bases, leaving 4 bases not matched to a gene. Looked up from germline, CDR1 is SQVTM and CDR2 is ANQGSEA. The CDR3 sequence is CSVDGGSDEQYF. The CDR3 nucleotides are TGCAGCGTTGACGGGGGGAGCGACGAGCAGTACTTC.

The chain is built from TRBV4-2 and TRBJ2-1, with 12 bases fitting TRBD2. This CDR3 region has 16 residues. V lost 5 bases and J lost 7; bases outside the gene matches: 9. Germline-derived CDR1 and CDR2 are LGHNA and YNFKEQ. As DNA, the CDR3 is TGTGCCAGCAGCATGCTAGCGGGGGGGCCTGGGAATGAGCAGTTCTTC. It codes for CASSMLAGGPGNEQFF.

J is TRBJ2-7 and V is TRBV2; possible D gene TRBD2, 6 bases. The V end lost 7 bases, the J end lost 2 bases, and 12 bases lay between the germline ends. This CDR3 region has 13 residues. Germline CDR1 SNHLY, CDR2 FYNNEI. The CDR3 coding sequence is TGTGCCAGCAACCGGGGGAATACCTACGAGCAGTACTTC. Protein product: CASNRGNTYEQYF.

This chain links TRBV29-1 with TRBJ2-1; 7 nucleotides line up with TRBD2. Germline V lookup: CDR1 SQVTM, CDR2 ANQGSEA. This CDR3 is built from 14 residues. Trimming cost V 7 bases and J 6 bases; bases outside gene matches: 12. CDR3 residues: CSGAVSGVGNEQFF. The DNA of the CDR3 is TGCAGCGGGGCGGTGAGCGGGGTCGGCAATGAGCAGTTCTTC.

In DNA, the CDR3 is TGTGCCAGCAGTCCGGCGAGCGGGTGGAGAATCAACACCATATATTTT. It encodes CASSPASGWRINTIYF. The chain uses TRBV7-2 and TRBJ1-3; D remains unclear. Per the germline V gene, CDR1 is SGHTA and CDR2 is FQGNSA. CDR3 length: 16 residues. The germline V and J ends were trimmed by 6 bases and 7 bases, with 22 bases remaining between them.